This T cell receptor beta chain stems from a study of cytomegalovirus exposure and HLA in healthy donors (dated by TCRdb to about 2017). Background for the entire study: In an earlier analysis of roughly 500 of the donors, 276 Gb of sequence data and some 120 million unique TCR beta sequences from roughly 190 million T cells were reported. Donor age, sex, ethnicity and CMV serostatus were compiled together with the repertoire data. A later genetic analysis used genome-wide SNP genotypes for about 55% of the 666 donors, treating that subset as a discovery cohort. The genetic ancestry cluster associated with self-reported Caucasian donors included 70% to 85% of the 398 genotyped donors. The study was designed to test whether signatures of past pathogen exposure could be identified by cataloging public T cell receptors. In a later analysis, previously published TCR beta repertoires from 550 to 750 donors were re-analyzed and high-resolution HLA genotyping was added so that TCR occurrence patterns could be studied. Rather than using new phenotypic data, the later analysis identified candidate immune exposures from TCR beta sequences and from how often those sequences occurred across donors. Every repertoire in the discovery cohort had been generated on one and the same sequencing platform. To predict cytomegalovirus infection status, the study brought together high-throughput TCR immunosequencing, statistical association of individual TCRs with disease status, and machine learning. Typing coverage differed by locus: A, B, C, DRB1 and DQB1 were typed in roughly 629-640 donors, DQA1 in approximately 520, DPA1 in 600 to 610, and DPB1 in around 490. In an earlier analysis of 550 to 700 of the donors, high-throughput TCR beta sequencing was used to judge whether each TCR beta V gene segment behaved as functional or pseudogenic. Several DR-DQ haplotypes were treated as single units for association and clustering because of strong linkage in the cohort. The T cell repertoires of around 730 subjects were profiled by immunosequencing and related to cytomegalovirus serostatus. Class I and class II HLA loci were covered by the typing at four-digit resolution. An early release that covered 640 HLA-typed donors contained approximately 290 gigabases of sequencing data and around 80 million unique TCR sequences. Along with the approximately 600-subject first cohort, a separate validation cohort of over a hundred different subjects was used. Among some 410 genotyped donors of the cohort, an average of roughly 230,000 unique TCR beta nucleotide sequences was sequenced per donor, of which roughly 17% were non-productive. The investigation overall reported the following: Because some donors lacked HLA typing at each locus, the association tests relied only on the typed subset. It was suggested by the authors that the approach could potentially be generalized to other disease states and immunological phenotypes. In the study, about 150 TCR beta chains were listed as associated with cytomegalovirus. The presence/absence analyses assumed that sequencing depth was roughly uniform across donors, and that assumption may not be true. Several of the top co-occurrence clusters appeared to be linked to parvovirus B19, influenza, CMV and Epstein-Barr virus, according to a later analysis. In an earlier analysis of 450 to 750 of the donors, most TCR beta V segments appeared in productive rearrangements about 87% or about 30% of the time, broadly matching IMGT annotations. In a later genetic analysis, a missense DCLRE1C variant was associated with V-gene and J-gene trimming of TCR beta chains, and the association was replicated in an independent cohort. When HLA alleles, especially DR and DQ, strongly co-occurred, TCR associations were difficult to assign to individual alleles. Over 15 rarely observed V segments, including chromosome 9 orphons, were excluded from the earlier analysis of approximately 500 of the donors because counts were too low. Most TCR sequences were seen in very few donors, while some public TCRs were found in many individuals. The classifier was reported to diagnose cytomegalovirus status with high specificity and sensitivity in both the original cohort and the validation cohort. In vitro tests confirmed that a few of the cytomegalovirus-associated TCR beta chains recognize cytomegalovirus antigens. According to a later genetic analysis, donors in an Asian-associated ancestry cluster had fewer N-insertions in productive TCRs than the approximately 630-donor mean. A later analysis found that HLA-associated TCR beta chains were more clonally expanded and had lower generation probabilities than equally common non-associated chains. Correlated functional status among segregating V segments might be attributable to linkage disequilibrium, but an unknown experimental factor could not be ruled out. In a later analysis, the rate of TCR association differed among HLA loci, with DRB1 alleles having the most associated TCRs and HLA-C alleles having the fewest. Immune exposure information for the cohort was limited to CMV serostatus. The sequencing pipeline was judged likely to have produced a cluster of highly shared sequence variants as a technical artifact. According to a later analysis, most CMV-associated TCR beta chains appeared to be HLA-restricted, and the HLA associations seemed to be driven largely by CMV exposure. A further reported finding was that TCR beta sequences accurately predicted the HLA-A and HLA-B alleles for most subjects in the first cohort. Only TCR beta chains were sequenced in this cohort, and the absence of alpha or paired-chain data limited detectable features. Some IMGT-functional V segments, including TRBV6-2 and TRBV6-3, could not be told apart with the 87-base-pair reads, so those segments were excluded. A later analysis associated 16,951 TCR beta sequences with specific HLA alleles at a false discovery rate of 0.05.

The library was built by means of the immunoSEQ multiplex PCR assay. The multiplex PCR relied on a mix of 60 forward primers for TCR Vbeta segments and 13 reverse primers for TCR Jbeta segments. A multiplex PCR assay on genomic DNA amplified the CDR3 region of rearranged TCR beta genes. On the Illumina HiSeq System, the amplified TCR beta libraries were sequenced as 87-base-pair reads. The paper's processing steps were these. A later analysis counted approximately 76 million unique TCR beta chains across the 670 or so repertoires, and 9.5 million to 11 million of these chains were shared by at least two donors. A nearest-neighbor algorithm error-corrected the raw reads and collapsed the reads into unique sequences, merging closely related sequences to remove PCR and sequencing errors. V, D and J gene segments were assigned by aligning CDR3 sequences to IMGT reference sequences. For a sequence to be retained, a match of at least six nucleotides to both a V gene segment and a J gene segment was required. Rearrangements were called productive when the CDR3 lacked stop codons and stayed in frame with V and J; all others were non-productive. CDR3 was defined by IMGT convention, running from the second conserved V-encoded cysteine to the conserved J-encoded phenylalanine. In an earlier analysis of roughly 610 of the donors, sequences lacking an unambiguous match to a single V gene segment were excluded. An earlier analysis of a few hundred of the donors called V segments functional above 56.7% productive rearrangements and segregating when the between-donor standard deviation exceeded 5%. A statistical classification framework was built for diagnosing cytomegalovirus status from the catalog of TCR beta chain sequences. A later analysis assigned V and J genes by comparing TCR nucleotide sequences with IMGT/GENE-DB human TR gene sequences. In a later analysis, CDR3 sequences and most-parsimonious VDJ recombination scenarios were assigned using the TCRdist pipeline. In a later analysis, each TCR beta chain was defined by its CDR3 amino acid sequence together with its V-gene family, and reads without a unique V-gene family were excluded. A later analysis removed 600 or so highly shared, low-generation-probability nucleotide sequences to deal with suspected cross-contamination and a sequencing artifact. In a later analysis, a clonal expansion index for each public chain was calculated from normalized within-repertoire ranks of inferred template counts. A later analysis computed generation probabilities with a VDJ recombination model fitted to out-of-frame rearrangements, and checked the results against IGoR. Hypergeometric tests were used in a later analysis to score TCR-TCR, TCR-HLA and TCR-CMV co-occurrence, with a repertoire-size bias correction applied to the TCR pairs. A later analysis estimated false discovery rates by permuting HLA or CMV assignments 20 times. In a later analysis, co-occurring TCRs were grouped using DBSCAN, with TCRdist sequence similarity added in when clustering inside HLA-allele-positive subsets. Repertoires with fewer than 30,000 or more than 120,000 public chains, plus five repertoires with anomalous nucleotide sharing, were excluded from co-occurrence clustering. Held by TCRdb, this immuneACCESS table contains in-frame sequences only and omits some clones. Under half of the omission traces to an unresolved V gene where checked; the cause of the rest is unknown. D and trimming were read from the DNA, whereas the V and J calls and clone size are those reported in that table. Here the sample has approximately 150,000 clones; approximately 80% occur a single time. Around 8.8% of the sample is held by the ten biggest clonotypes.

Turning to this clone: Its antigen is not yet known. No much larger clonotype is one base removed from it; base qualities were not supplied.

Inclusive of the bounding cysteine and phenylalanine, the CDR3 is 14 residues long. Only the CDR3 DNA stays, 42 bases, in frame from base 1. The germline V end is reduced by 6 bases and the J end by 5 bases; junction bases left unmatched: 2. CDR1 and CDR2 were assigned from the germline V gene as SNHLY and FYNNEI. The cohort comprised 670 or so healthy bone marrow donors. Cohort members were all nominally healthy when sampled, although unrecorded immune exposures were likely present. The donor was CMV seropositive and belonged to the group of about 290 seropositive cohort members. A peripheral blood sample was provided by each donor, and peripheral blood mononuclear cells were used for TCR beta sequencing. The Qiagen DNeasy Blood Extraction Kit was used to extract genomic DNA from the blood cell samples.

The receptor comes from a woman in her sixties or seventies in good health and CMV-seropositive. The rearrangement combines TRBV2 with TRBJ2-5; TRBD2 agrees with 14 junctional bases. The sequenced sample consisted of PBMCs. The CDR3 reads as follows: CASSWTSGRETQYF. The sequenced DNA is TGTGCCAGCAGCTGGACTAGCGGGAGGGAGACCCAGTACTTC.